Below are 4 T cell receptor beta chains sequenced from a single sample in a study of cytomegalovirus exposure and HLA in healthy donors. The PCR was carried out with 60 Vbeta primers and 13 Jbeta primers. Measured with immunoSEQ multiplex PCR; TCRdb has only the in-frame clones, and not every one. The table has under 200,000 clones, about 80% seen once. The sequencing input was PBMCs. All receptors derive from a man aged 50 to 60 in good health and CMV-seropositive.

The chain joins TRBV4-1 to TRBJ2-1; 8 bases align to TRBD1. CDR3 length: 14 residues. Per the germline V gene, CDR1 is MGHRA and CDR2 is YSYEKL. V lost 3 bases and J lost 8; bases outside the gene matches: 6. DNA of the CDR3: TGCGCCAGCAGCCAGCGGACAGGGTTCCATGAGCAGTTCTTC. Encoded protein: CASSQRTGFHEQFF.

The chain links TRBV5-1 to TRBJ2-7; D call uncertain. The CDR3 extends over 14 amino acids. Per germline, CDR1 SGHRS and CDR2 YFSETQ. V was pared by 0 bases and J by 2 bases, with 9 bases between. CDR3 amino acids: CASSLDLTPYEQYF. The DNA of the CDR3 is TGCGCCAGCAGCTTGGATCTGACTCCCTACGAGCAGTACTTC.

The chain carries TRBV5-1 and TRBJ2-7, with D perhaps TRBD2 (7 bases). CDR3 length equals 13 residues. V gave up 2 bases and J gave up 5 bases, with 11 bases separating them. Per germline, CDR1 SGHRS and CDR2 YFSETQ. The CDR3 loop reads CASSLRGRDEQYF. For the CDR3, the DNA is TGCGCCAGCAGCTTAAGGGGGAGGGACGAGCAGTACTTC.

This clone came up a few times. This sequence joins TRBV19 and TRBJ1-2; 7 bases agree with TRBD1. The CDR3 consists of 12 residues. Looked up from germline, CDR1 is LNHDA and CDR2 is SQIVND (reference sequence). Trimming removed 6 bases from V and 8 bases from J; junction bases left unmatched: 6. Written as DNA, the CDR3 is TGTGCCAGTAGCCCGACAGGGTACGGCTACACCTTC. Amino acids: CASSPTGYGYTF.